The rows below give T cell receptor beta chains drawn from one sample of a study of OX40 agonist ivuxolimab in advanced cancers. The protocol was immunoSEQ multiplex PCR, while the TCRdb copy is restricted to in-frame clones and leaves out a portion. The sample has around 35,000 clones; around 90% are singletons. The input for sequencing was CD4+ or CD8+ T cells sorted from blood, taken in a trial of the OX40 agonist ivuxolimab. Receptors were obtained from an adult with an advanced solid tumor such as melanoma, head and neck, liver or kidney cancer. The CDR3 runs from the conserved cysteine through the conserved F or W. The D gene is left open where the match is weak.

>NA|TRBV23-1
CASSQSRGLTDTQYF
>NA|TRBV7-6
CASSFGRGNQPQHF
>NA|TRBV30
CAWSVLWDPANYGYTF
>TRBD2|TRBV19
CASSKRVGTSGSYNEQFF
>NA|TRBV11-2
CASTSQRGATSYEQYF
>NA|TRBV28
CASSITGYGQYF
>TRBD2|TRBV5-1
CASSPTSGEEQYF
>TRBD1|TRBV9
CASSAYDRGSADTEAFF
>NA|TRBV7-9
CASILDRTGLGEQYF
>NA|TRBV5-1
CASSLPAGTHYEQYF
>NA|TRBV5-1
CASSLASMINEQFF
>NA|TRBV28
CASTLKQGPGQYF
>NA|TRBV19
CASMSPGQANYGYTF
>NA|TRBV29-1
CSVLTGGRGPNTEAFF
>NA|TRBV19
CASSIDRGGPSYNEQFF
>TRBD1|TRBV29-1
CSVDPGTGGLYGYTF
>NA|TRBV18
CASGRAPNTEAFF
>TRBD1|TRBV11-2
CASSRDRGREKLFF
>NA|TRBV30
CAWLQANYYGYTF
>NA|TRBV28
CASNPQGFVQPQHF
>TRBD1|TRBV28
CASSFTPGQGILLLYGYTF
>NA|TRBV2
CASSRQPNQPQHF
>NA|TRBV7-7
CASSFSGRETQYF
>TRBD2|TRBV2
CASNRLAGGQETQYF
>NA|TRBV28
CASSYTHNQPQHF
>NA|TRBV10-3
CAIAGGGLNYGYTF